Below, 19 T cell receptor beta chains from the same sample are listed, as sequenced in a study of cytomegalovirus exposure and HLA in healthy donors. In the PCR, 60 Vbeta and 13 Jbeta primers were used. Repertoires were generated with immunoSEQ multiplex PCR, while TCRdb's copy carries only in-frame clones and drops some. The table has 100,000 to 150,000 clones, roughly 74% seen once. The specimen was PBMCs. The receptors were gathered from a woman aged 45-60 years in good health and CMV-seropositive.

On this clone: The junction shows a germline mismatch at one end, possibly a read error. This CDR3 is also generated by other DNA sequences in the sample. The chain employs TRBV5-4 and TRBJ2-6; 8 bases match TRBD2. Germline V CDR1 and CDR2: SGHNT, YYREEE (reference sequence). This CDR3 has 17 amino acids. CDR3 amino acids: CASSRKAGGAGANVLTF. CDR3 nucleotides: TGTGCCAGCAGCCGAAAGGCCGGGGGGGCTGGGGCCAACGTCCTGACCTTC.

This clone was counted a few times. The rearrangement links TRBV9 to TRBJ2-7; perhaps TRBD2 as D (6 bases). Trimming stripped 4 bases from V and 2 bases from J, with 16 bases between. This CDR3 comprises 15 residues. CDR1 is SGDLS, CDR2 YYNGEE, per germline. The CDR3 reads CASSPTGGKAYEQYF. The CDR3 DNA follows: TGTGCCAGCAGCCCCACCGGGGGAAAAGCCTACGAGCAGTACTTC.

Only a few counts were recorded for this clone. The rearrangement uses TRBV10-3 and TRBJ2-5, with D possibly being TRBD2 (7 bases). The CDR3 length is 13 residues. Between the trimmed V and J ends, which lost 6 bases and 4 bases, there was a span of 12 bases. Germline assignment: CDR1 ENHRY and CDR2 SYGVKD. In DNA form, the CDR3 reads TGTGCCATCAGGGGGGGGCTGGGAGAGACCCAGTACTTC. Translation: CAIRGGLGETQYF.

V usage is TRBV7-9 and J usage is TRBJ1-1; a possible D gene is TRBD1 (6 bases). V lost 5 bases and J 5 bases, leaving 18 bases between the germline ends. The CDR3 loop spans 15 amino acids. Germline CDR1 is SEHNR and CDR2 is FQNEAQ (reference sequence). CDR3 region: CASSRDVGHMTEAFF. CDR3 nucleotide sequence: TGTGCCAGCAGCCGGGACGTGGGACATATGACTGAAGCTTTCTTT.

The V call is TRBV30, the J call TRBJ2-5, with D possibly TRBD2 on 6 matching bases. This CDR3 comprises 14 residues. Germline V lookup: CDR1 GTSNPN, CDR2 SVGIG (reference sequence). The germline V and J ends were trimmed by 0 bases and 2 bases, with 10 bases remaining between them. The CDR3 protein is CAWSVGTFQETQYF. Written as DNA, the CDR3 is TGTGCCTGGAGTGTAGGGACTTTTCAAGAGACCCAGTACTTC.

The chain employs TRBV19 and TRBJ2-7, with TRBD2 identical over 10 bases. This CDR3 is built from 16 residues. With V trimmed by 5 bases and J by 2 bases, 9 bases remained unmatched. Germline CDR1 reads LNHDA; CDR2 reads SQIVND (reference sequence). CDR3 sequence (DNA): TGTGCCAGTAGTTTAAGGAGCGGGGGGGCGACCTACGAGCAGTACTTC. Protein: CASSLRSGGATYEQYF. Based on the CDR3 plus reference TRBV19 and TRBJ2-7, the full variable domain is DGGITQSPKYLFRKEGQNVTLSCEQNLNHDAMYWYRQDPGQGLRLIYYSQIVNDFQKGDIAEGYSVSREKKESFPLTVTSAQKNPTAFYLCASSLRSGGATYEQYFGPGTRLTVT.

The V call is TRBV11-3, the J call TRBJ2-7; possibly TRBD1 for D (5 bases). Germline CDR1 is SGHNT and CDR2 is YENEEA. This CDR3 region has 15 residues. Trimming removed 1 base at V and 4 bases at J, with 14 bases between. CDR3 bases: TGTGCCAGCAGCTTAGTCCCAGGGCGACGTTACGAGCAGTACTTC. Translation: CASSLVPGRRYEQYF.

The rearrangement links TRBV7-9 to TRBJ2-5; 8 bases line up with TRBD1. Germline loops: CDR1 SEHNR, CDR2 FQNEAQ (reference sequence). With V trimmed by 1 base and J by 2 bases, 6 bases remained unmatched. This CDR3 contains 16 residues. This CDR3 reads CASSLDAGGVQETQYF. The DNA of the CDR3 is TGTGCCAGCAGCTTAGATGCAGGGGGCGTTCAAGAGACCCAGTACTTC.

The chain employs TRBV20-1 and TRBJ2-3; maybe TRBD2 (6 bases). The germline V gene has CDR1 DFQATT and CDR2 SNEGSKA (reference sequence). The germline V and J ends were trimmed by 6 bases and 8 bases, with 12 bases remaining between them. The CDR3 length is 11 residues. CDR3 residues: CSAARGITQYF. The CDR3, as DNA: TGCAGTGCCGCACGCGGGATTACGCAGTATTTT.

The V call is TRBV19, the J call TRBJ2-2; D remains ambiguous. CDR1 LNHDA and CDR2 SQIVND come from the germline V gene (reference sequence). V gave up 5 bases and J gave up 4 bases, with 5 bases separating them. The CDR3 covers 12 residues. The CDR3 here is CASSLLTGELFF. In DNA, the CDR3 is TGTGCCAGTAGTCTACTCACCGGGGAGCTGTTTTTT.

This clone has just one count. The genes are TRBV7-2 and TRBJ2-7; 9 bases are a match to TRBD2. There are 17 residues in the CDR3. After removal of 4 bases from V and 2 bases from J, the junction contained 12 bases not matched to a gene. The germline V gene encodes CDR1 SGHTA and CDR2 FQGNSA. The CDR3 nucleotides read TGTGCCAGCAGCTCCCGGAAGGGGACTAGCACAACCTACGAGCAGTACTTC. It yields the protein CASSSRKGTSTTYEQYF.

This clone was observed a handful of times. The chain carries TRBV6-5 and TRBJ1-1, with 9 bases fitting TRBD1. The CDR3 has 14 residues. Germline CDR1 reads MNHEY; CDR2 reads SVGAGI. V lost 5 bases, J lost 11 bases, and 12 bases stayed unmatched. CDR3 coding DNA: TGTGCCAGCAGTCGGGACAGGGAGGTCAGTGAGGCTTTCTTT. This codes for CASSRDREVSEAFF.

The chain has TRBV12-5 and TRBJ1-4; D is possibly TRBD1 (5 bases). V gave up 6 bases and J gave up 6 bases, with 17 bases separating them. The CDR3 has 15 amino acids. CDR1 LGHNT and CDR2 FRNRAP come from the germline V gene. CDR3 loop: CASGPVGVGDEKLFF. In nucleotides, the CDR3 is TGTGCTAGTGGCCCGGTAGGGGTAGGAGATGAAAAACTGTTTTTT.

The CDR3 is CASSEALRGTSTDTQYF. In DNA, the CDR3 is TGTGCCAGCAGTGAAGCGCTGCGCGGAACGAGCACAGATACGCAGTATTTT. The genes are TRBV6-1 and TRBJ2-3; D gene uncertain. CDR1 and CDR2 from the germline V gene are MNHNS and SASEGT. The length of the CDR3 is 17 residues. Trimming took 0 bases from V and 0 from J, leaving 13 bases between them.

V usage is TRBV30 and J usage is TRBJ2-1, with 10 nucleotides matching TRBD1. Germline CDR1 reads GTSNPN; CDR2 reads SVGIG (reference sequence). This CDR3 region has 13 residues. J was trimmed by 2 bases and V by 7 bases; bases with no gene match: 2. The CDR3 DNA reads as TGTGCCTTTGGACAGGGGGCCTACAATGAGCAGTTCTTC. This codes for CAFGQGAYNEQFF. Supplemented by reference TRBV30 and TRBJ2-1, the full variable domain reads SQTIHQWPATLVQPVGSPLSLECTVEGTSNPNLYWYRQAAGRGLQLLFYSVGIGQISSEVPQNLSASRPQDRQFILSSKKLLLSDSGFYLCAFGQGAYNEQFFGPGTRLTVL.

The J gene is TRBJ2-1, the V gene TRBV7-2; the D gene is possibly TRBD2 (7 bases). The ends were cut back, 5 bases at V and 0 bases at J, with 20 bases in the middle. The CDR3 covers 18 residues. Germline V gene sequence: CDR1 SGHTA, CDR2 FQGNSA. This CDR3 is CASSLRGLRGGSYNEQFF. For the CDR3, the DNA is TGTGCCAGCAGCCTGCGGGGGCTCCGAGGAGGCTCCTACAATGAGCAGTTCTTC. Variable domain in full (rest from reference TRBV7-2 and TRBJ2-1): GAGVSQSPSNKVTEKGKDVELRCDPISGHTALYWYRQSLGQGLEFLIYFQGNSAPDKSGLPSDRFSAERTGGSVSTLTIQRTQQEDSAVYLCASSLRGLRGGSYNEQFFGPGTRLTVL.

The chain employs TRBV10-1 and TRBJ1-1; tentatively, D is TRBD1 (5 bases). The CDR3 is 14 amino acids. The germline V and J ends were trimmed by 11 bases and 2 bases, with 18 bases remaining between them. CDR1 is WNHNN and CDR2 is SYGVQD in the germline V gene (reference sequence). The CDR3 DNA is TGCGCCCAGCGGGGTGGGGGGGGAAACACTGAAGCTTTCTTT. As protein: CAQRGGGGNTEAFF.

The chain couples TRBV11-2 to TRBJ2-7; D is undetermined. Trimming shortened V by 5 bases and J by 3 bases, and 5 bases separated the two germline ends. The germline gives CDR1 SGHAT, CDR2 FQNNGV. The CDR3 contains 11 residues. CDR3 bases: TGTGCCAGCAGCCCCAACTACGAGCAGTACTTC. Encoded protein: CASSPNYEQYF.

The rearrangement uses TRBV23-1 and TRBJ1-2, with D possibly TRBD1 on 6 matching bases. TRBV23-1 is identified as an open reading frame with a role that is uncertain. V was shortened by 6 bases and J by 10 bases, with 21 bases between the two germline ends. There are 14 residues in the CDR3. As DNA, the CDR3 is TGCGCCAGCAGACCCAGGGCAGGGGATAGGCCCTACACCTTC. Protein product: CASRPRAGDRPYTF.